This note documents a single T cell receptor (beta chain) sequence. Its antigen is not known. This sample is part of a study of cytomegalovirus exposure and HLA in healthy donors. Study-wide context: The roughly 700 first-cohort repertoires shared a platform with the 130 or so validation repertoires, as reported in a later analysis.

Findings and caveats of the study: In a later analysis, first-cohort TCR clusters were found to tend to co-occur in the roughly 120 validation repertoires.

Clones were sequenced by immunoSEQ multiplex PCR, and TCRdb holds only the in-frame ones, with some missing. Here the sample spans roughly 250,000 clones, roughly 90% being singletons. The validation cohort, a group of 90 to 150 subjects, included the donors and was separate from the approximately 700-subject first cohort. This CDR3 region has 15 residues. Germline assignment: CDR1 SGHTS and CDR2 YDEGEE. V was trimmed by 1 base and J by 2 bases, leaving 10 bases between them. This sequence originates from a woman between 18 and 29 years old in good health and CMV-seronegative. The sequencing input was PBMCs. The chain links TRBV5-8 to TRBJ1-5, with no clear D. The CDR3 loop reads CASSLFSRGNQPQHF. CDR3 nucleotide sequence: TGTGCCAGCAGCTTGTTTAGTCGGGGCAATCAGCCCCAGCATTTT.